This TCR beta chain stems from a study of blood T cell repertoires in COVID-19 (dated by TCRdb to about 2020). Regarding the study in general: Samples covering the acute and convalescent phases of COVID-19 were provided by collaborators in the United States, Italy and Spain. The material from the prospective study consisted of cDNA or gDNA derived from T cells, B-cell-depleted T cells, or PBMCs. Deeply sampled blood TCRbeta repertoires from subjects exposed to, actively infected with, or recovered from COVID-19 were included in the dataset. The repertoires were made available in a free public database intended to serve as a resource for research on the immune response to SARS-CoV-2. Samples were obtained from the ongoing ImmuneRACE study (first 160 participants) and from over 1,000 subjects provided by 6 global collaborators. Sample metadata almost always included a de-identified subject ID, COVID-19 status, age in years and sex. Where available, HLA class I and class II types were taken from metadata supplied by the sample provider and were not determined by assay-based typing. The full study reports these points: The quantity of clinical and demographic metadata differed by source and by participant and was supplied without curation.

For this clone: Its antigen is still unknown. Base qualities are not recorded, but no much larger clone differs from it by a single base.

From V the trimming removes 6 bases and from J it removes 4 bases, while the gene matches leave 13 bases of the junction unaccounted for. The cysteine opens and the phenylalanine closes a CDR3 of 17 amino acids. Just CDR3 DNA is preserved here, 51 bases in frame from base 1. CDR1 and CDR2 are drawn from the germline V gene (reference sequence): MNHEY, SMNVEV. Collaborating institutions collected whole blood in K2EDTA tubes following their own protocols. For TCRbeta analysis, collaborator samples were shipped as frozen whole blood, as isolated PBMCs, or as DNA extracted from either sample type. The immunoSEQ Assay, a bias-controlled multiplex PCR, was used to amplify TCRbeta CDR3 regions from genomic DNA. In the original analysis: Nucleated cell counts per sample were estimated from amplification of reference gene primers within the assay. To quantify the absolute abundance of each unique TCRbeta CDR3 rearrangement, sequence reads were collapsed and filtered. For each sample, productive Simpson clonality was calculated as the square root of Simpson's diversity index over productive rearrangements. TCRdb's version of the immuneACCESS table is confined to in-frame rearrangements and falls short of the full clone set. An unresolved V gene accounts for under half of the shortfall where checked; the remainder is of unknown origin. Clone size and the V and J calls come from that table; the DNA yielded D and trimming. Here the sample has around 130,000 clones; 75% to 90% occur a single time. About 17% of the sample is taken by the ten largest.

The origin of this receptor is a man aged 45-60 years with active or convalescent COVID-19. Recombination linked TRBV27 to TRBJ2-2; 8 middle bases align to TRBD1. The sample comprised peripheral blood. The DNA sequence is given as TGTGCCAGCAGACCGGACAGGGTAATAGGATCCACCGGGGAGCTGTTTTTT. Translated, it reads CASRPDRVIGSTGELFF.